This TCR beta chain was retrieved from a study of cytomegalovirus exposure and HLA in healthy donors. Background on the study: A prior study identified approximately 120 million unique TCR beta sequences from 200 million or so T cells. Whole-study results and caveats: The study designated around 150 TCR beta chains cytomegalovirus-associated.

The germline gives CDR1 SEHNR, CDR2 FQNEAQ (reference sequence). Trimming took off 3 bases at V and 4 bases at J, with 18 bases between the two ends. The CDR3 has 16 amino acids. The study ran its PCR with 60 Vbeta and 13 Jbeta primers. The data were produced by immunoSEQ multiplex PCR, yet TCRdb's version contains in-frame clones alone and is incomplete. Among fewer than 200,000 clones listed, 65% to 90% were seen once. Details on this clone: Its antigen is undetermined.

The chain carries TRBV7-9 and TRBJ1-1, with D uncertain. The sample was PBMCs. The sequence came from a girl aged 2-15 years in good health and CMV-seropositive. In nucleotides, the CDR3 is TGTGCCAGCAGCTTTGTTCCACCCGATGAGAGCACTGAAGCTTTCTTT. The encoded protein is CASSFVPPDESTEAFF.